Reported below is one T cell receptor (beta chain). The antigen is unknown. Trimming took 3 bases from V and 12 from J, leaving 24 bases between them. Germline V CDR1 and CDR2: KGHSH, LQKENI. The CDR3 loop spans 16 amino acids. The data originate from a study of PD-1 blockade in classical Hodgkin lymphoma. Study outcomes and limitations: By C4D1, diversity of CD4+ TCRs had risen significantly, whereas that of CD8+ TCRs had not. Patients with an early start, nivolumab under 1 year after ASCT, were excluded.

Relapse after autologous stem cell transplantation occurred in every patient, and brentuximab vedotin exposure varied. The protocol was immunoSEQ multiplex PCR, while the TCRdb copy is restricted to in-frame clones and leaves out a portion. Of some 40,000 clones listed, roughly three quarters are singletons. Sequences were derived from peripheral blood mononuclear cells (PBMCs), sampled before the second cycle of nivolumab. This clonotype was sampled from a human donor with classical Hodgkin lymphoma. The gene calls are TRBV18 and TRBJ2-1; a weak D match, TRBD2 (8 bases). The CDR3: CASSPREGARRSRQFF. Here the CDR3 DNA reads TGTGCCAGCTCACCTCGGGAGGGGGCAAGAAGGAGTAGGCAGTTCTTC.